The present entry profiles one T cell receptor beta chain with its context. From the reads, TCRdb called clonotypes with MiXCR, one entry per CDR3 protein. Among about 440,000 distinct CDR3 sequences, roughly 30% were seen once, and the ten largest hold approximately 14%. The data belong to a study of T cell repertoires in cytomegalovirus infection. Germline V gives CDR1 SGHVS, CDR2 FQNEAQ. The CDR3 has 13 residues. Trimming took off 5 bases at V and 4 bases at J, with 11 bases between the two ends. The TCR sequence derives from a human donor in good health (CMV status not recorded). Some clones in this sample may be carry-over from other donors' samples. The chain employs TRBV7-8 and TRBJ2-5; a possible D gene is TRBD1 (6 bases). Sequences were obtained from PBMCs. This chain's CDR3 is CASSHRERETQYF. The CDR3 DNA reads as TGTGCCAGCAGCCACAGGGAACGAGAGACCCAGTACTTC.